These T cell receptor beta chains were read from a single sample in a study of blood T cells in healthy people across ages. From the 5' RACE reads, TCRdb called clonotypes with MiXCR, one entry per CDR3 protein. Here the sample spans about 1.4 million distinct CDR3 sequences, around 59% being singletons. The specimen was blood. The receptors originated from a young man in good health. The CDR3 runs from the conserved cysteine through the conserved F or W. A D gene is named only where the DNA matches it firmly. Expanded clones get a size class; other rows say once, few or many, or leave the size out.

clone_size,d_call,j_call,v_call,cdr3_nt,cdr3_aa
NA,NA,TRBJ1-1,TRBV11-3,TGTGCCAGCAGCTTAGATCGGGACATTGGCACTGAAGCTTTCTTT,CASSLDRDIGTEAFF
NA,NA,TRBJ1-3,TRBV5-1,TGCGCCAGCAGCTTGGCCCCGGGGTCCGGAAACACCATATATTTT,CASSLAPGSGNTIYF
NA,TRBD1,TRBJ2-5,TRBV20-1,TGCAGTGCTAACGACAGGGGGAAAGAGACCCAGTACTTC,CSANDRGKETQYF
NA,NA,TRBJ1-1,TRBV20-1,TGCAGTGCTAGACGGATGAACACTGAAGCTTTCTTT,CSARRMNTEAFF
NA,NA,TRBJ2-7,TRBV5-1,TGCGCCAGCAGACCGGACCTCACCCTTTACGAGCAGTACTTC,CASRPDLTLYEQYF
NA,TRBD1,TRBJ2-3,TRBV14,TGTGCCAGCAGCCAGACAGGGCGTCCCACAGATACGCAGTATTTT,CASSQTGRPTDTQYF
NA,TRBD1,TRBJ1-4,TRBV20-1,TGCAGTGCTCGAGGACAGGTCCTGGATGAAAAACTGTTTTTT,CSARGQVLDEKLFF
NA,TRBD1,TRBJ1-4,TRBV4-1,TGCGCCAGCAGCCGCCCGGACAGGACAACTAATGAAAAACTGTTTTTT,CASSRPDRTTNEKLFF
NA,TRBD2,TRBJ2-2,TRBV12-3/TRBV12-4,TGTGCCAGCAGTTTTTTCCTAGCGGGAGCGTTAAGTTCTAGCCCCGGGGAGCTGTTTTTT,CASSFFLAGALSSSPGELFF
NA,TRBD2,TRBJ2-7,TRBV27,TGTGCCAGCAGTGACCGAACTAGCGGGACCTTTTACGAGCAGTACTTC,CASSDRTSGTFYEQYF
NA,TRBD2,TRBJ2-7,TRBV20-1,TGCAGTGCTAGCACCCCTAGCGGGTCCTACGAGCAGTACTTC,CSASTPSGSYEQYF
NA,TRBD1,TRBJ1-5,TRBV6-1,TGTGCCAGCAGTGAGATGACAGGGGTCTATAGCAATCAGCCCCAGCATTTT,CASSEMTGVYSNQPQHF
NA,NA,TRBJ2-4,TRBV28,TGTGCCAGCAGTTTCCCGGGACACCGAATAGCCAAAAACATTCAGTACTTC,CASSFPGHRIAKNIQYF
NA,TRBD1,TRBJ2-2,TRBV6-1,TGTGCCAGCAGTGTCGGTCCCATAGGACAGGACCTCGACACCGGGGAGCTGTTTTTT,CASSVGPIGQDLDTGELFF
NA,TRBD2,TRBJ2-2,TRBV19,TGTGCCAGTAGCCCCTCGGCTAGCGGAATCACCGGGGAGCTGTTTTTT,CASSPSASGITGELFF
NA,NA,TRBJ2-5,TRBV4-2,TGTGCCAGCAGCCAAGATCTAAGGTCATCCCAAGAGACCCAGTACTTC,CASSQDLRSSQETQYF
NA,NA,TRBJ2-3,TRBV5-1,TGCGCCAGCAGCTTGGCAGGGTATGAAACAGATACGCAGTATTTT,CASSLAGYETDTQYF
NA,TRBD1,TRBJ2-5,TRBV29-1,TGCAGCGTTATGACAGGGATTCGAGAGACCCAGTACTTC,CSVMTGIRETQYF
NA,TRBD1,TRBJ1-2,TRBV4-1,TGCGCCAGCAGCCAAGATAGGGACAGACTTCGCTATGGCTACACCTTC,CASSQDRDRLRYGYTF
few,TRBD2,TRBJ2-7,TRBV9,TGTGCCAGCAGCGTGGCCCCGGGGGGTAGCTACGAGCAGTACTTC,CASSVAPGGSYEQYF
NA,TRBD2,TRBJ2-7,TRBV20-1,TGCAGTGTTAGAGAACTAGCGGGAACCTACGAGCAGTACTTC,CSVRELAGTYEQYF
few,NA,TRBJ2-1,TRBV28,TGTGCCAGCAGTTCTCGGAGCAATGAGCAGTTCTTC,CASSSRSNEQFF
NA,NA,TRBJ1-2,TRBV7-9,TGTGCCAGCAGCTTAGGGGACCGCGGCGGCTACACCTTC,CASSLGDRGGYTF
many,NA,TRBJ2-7,TRBV29-1,TGCAGCGGGACAGCCCGAAACTACGAGCAGTACTTC,CSGTARNYEQYF
few,TRBD2,TRBJ2-3,TRBV7-8,TGTGCCAGCAGCTTTAGAGTGACTAGCGGGAGGGCCACAGATACGCAGTATTTT,CASSFRVTSGRATDTQYF
NA,NA,TRBJ1-1,TRBV5-1,TGCGCCAGCAGCTTGACGGGGGCTATGAACACTGAAGCTTTCTTT,CASSLTGAMNTEAFF
NA,NA,TRBJ2-4,TRBV7-2,TGTGCCAGCAGCTTAGAACCCAGGGGAATTCAGTACTTC,CASSLEPRGIQYF
few,NA,TRBJ2-1,TRBV29-1,TGCAGCGTTGTCGGTAGCGCAACCCACAATGAGCAGTTCTTC,CSVVGSATHNEQFF
NA,NA,TRBJ2-1,TRBV6-2/TRBV6-3,TGTGCCAGCAGTTACCGTACGGGCGAGCAGTTCTTC,CASSYRTGEQFF
NA,NA,TRBJ2-1,TRBV2,TGTGCCAGCGCGGCCCCGCGTCCCTACAATGAGCAGTTCTTC,CASAAPRPYNEQFF
NA,TRBD1,TRBJ2-7,TRBV29-1,TGCAGCGTCAACAACAGGGGTTCCTACGAGCAGTACTTC,CSVNNRGSYEQYF
many,NA,TRBJ2-3,TRBV20-1,TGCAGTGCTAGGTCCATAAAGAATACGCAGTATTTT,CSARSIKNTQYF
NA,TRBD2,TRBJ2-2,TRBV28,TGTGCCAGCAGAGGCTATAGCGGGAGCGCCGGGGAGCTGTTTTTT,CASRGYSGSAGELFF
NA,NA,TRBJ1-6,TRBV4-2,TGTGCCAGCAGCCTTACGGATCTCAACTCCTATAATTCACCCCTCCACTTT,CASSLTDLNSYNSPLHF
NA,TRBD2,TRBJ2-7,TRBV5-1,TGCGCCAGCAGCTCCGGACTAGAACCCTACGAGCAGTACTTC,CASSSGLEPYEQYF
many,NA,TRBJ2-7,TRBV2,TGTGCCAGCAGTGTTGGATCTTACGAGCAGTACTTC,CASSVGSYEQYF
once,NA,TRBJ2-3,TRBV5-1,TGCGCCAGCAGCCGCGACGTAGCGGGCACAGATACGCAGTATTTT,CASSRDVAGTDTQYF
few,NA,TRBJ2-5,TRBV6-5,TGTGCCAGCAGGGTAGGGTACCAAGAGACCCAGTACTTC,CASRVGYQETQYF
few,NA,TRBJ2-7,TRBV28,TGTGCCAGCAGTCCTAGTACAGGAGGGTCCTACGAGCAGTACTTC,CASSPSTGGSYEQYF
NA,TRBD1,TRBJ2-7,TRBV4-3,TGCGCCAGCAGCCCCCAACGACAGGGGAACTACGAGCAGTACTTC,CASSPQRQGNYEQYF
NA,NA,TRBJ2-5,TRBV18,TGTGCCAGCTCACCACCTATGACCTCGCCAGGGGAGACCCAGTACTTC,CASSPPMTSPGETQYF
NA,TRBD1,TRBJ1-5,TRBV11-2,TGTGCCAGCAGGGAGGGGGCTCGTAGCAATCAGCCCCAGCATTTT,CASREGARSNQPQHF
NA,NA,TRBJ1-2,TRBV2,TGTGCCATCAAAAACAGCGAACAGACTAACTATGGCTACACCTTC,CAIKNSEQTNYGYTF
few,NA,TRBJ1-5,TRBV4-1,TGCGCCAGCAGCCAGACAGTGGCCCAGCCCCAGCATTTT,CASSQTVAQPQHF
NA,NA,TRBJ2-3,TRBV2,TGTGCCAGCACCCCAGGATTACTAGTCACAGATACGCAGTATTTT,CASTPGLLVTDTQYF
NA,NA,TRBJ1-2,TRBV20-1,TGCACCGAAGACAGAACTAACTATGGCTACACCTTC,CTEDRTNYGYTF
few,NA,TRBJ2-7,TRBV10-2,TGCGCCAGCAGTGAGTTGCGAGAGTACGAGCAGTACTTC,CASSELREYEQYF
NA,NA,TRBJ2-3,TRBV21-1,TGTGCCAGCAGCAACAGGTGGGGCACAGATACGCAGTATTTT,CASSNRWGTDTQYF
NA,TRBD2,TRBJ2-2,TRBV7-2,TGTGCCAGCAGCTACCTCGGGGGGGGGAACACCGGGGAGCTGTTTTTT,CASSYLGGGNTGELFF
NA,NA,TRBJ1-2,TRBV10-2,TGCGCCAGCAGTGTGGGGGGCGGGTCTAACTATGGCTACACCTTC,CASSVGGGSNYGYTF
NA,TRBD1,TRBJ2-7,TRBV29-1,TGCAGCGCTTCAGGGGGCCGGACCTACGAGCAGTACTTC,CSASGGRTYEQYF
few,NA,TRBJ2-7,TRBV11-2,TGTGCCAGCAGCTTAACAGGGAAAGGGTACGAGCAGTACTTC,CASSLTGKGYEQYF
NA,NA,TRBJ2-4,TRBV20-1,TGCAGTGCTAGAGTATCCAGGGTCGAAGGCATTCAGTACTTC,CSARVSRVEGIQYF
NA,NA,TRBJ1-2,TRBV3-1,TGTGCCAGCAGCCCAACCCGTACAGGGAACTATGGCTACACCTTC,CASSPTRTGNYGYTF